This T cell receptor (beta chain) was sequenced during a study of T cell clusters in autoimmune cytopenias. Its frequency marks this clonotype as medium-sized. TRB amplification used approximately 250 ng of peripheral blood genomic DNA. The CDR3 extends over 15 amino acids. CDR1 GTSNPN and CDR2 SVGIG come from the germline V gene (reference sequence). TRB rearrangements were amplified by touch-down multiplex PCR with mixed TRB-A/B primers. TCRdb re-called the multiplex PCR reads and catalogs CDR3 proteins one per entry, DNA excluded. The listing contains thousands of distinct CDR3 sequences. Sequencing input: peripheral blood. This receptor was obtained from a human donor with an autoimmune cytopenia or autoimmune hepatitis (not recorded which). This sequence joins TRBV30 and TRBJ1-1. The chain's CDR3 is CAWGRTSAMNTEAFF.